These 27 T cell receptor beta chains came from one sample sequenced in a study of CD8+ T cells in alopecia areata. The treatment is: oral pan-JAK inhibitor, 5-10 mg twice daily. cDNA reverse transcribed from extracted RNA served as the sequencing template. Using immunoSEQ multiplex PCR, the repertoire was profiled, and TCRdb retains in-frame clones only, with some absent. The data hold about 110,000 clones, with approximately 54% observed a single time. Here the sequenced sample was CD8+ T cells sorted from blood, taken at week 24, from a patient treated with tofacitinib. These receptors all come from a human donor with alopecia areata.

Only one count was recorded for this clone. The J gene is TRBJ1-5, the V gene TRBV30; a possible D gene is TRBD1 (5 bases). The CDR3 is made up of 20 amino acids. V lost 2 bases, J lost 3 bases, and 29 bases lay in between. CDR1 is GTSNPN, CDR2 SVGIG, per germline (reference sequence). CDR3 sequence: CAWSMGTLGQPTATNQPQHF. The CDR3, as DNA: TGTGCCTGGAGTATGGGGACCTTGGGGCAACCGACAGCTACCAATCAGCCCCAGCATTTT.

The chain couples TRBV10-3 to TRBJ1-1; D unclear. Trimming removed 2 bases at V and 4 bases at J, with 2 bases between. Germline V gene lookup returns CDR1 ENHRY and CDR2 SYGVKD. This CDR3 contains 11 residues. CDR3 sequence reads: CAISEGTEAFF. The CDR3 nucleotides read TGTGCCATCAGTGAGGGCACTGAAGCTTTCTTT.

The gene calls are TRBV7-9 and TRBJ2-7; 10 bases are shared with TRBD1. Germline V gene data show CDR1 as SEHNR and CDR2 as FQNEAQ (reference sequence). V was clipped by 7 bases and J by 5 bases; unmatched bases: 17. The CDR3 is 17 residues long. The DNA for the CDR3 is TGTGCCAGCACCTTTCCTATCCCCCGGGACAGGGGTCACGAGCAGTACTTC. It yields the protein CASTFPIPRDRGHEQYF.

This clone was picked up a small number of times. J is TRBJ2-2 and V is TRBV6-5; either TRBD1 or TRBD2 may fit D (5 bases each). Trimming stripped 0 bases from V and 2 bases from J, with 10 bases between. CDR3 size: 16 residues. The germline V gene has CDR1 MNHEY and CDR2 SVGAGI. The CDR3 DNA sequence: TGTGCCAGCAGTTACTCGATGGGGGTAAACACCGGGGAGCTGTTTTTT. This translates into CASSYSMGVNTGELFF.

V gene TRBV5-1 combines with J gene TRBJ2-1; TRBD2 might be the D (6 bases). The germline V gene encodes CDR1 SGHRS and CDR2 YFSETQ. V gave up 7 bases and J gave up 8 bases, with 16 bases separating them. The CDR3 loop spans 13 amino acids. CDR3 sequence reads: CASGGLLDHEQFF. DNA of the CDR3: TGCGCCAGCGGGGGACTCCTCGACCATGAGCAGTTCTTC.

This sequence joins TRBV7-9 and TRBJ1-1; D gene unclear. The CDR3 loop spans 12 amino acids. Germline loops: CDR1 SEHNR, CDR2 FQNEAQ (reference sequence). V lost 5 bases and J lost 10, with 14 bases in between. In DNA, the CDR3 is TGTGCCAGCAGCAATTCGCCCCGCGCAGCTTTCTTT. This translates into CASSNSPRAAFF.

This clone was seen only once. Its ends do not fully match the called genes, so a read error is possible. The chain uses TRBV5-4 and TRBJ2-5; D assignment may be TRBD1 or TRBD2 (5 bases each). The CDR3 spans 15 residues. The V gene's germline CDR1 is SGHNT and CDR2 YYREEE (reference sequence). The CDR3 bases are TGCGCCAGCAGCCAAGTAGTCCGAGGGGAAGAGACCCAGTACTTC. This codes for CASSQVVRGEETQYF. The whole variable domain, remainder taken from reference TRBV5-4 and TRBJ2-5, is ETGVTQSPTHLIKTRGQQVTLRCSSQSGHNTVSWYQQALGQGPQFIFQYYREEENGRGNFPPRFSGLQFPNYSSELNVNALELDDSALYLCASSQVVRGEETQYFGPGTRLLVL.

The chain has TRBV6-5 and TRBJ2-5; D gene ambiguous. The DNA end is a closer match to TRBJ2-7, so the J assignment may be wrong. The germline CDR1 and CDR2 sequences are MNHEY and SVGAGI. There are 13 residues in the CDR3. Written as DNA, the CDR3 is TGTGCCAGCAGTTACTCGGTGTCCTACGAGCAGTACTTC. It is translated as CASSYSVSYEQYF.

In this sample, this clone turned up a few times. The V and J genes are TRBV12-5 and TRBJ1-3, with a weak D call TRBD1 (5 bases). The CDR3 spans 16 residues. Germline CDR1 reads LGHNT; CDR2 reads FRNRAP. Trimming shortened V by 4 bases and J by 0 bases, and 13 bases separated the two germline ends. CDR3 in DNA: TGTGCTAGTGGTTCGCCGAGGGACCCCTCTGGAAACACCATATATTTT. Translated: CASGSPRDPSGNTIYF.

This clone was observed a handful of times. The sample carries other DNA sequences with the same CDR3. The chain recombines TRBV25-1 with TRBJ2-2, with D uncertain. Germline loops: CDR1 MGHDK, CDR2 SYGVNS. The length of the CDR3 is 13 residues. Trimming left V 2 bases short and J 3 bases short, with 4 bases between. The CDR3 loop is CASSEGDTGELFF. In DNA form, the CDR3 reads TGTGCCAGCAGTGAAGGGGACACCGGGGAGCTGTTTTTT.

The chain couples TRBV9 to TRBJ1-1; tentatively, D is TRBD1 (5 bases). V lost 5 bases to trimming and J lost 3 bases, with 17 bases between them. CDR1 and CDR2 (germline): SGDLS, YYNGEE. This CDR3 spans 15 amino acids. CDR3: CASSPPPQGYTEAFF. For the CDR3, the DNA is TGTGCCAGCAGTCCTCCCCCCCAGGGTTACACTGAAGCTTTCTTT.

V and J are TRBV4-3 and TRBJ2-3, with TRBD1 matching 9 bases. The CDR3 has 15 amino acids. The V gene's germline CDR1 is LGHNA and CDR2 YSLEER. The ends lost 4 bases at V and 3 bases at J; junction bases unmatched: 5. CDR3 amino acids: CASSLGQGTTDTQYF. CDR3 nucleotide sequence: TGCGCCAGCAGCCTGGGACAGGGCACGACAGATACGCAGTATTTT.

Of note for this clone: One end of the junction does not line up with germline, which may come from a read error. The chain links TRBV30 to TRBJ2-7; the match to TRBD1 covers 8 bases. The germline V gene encodes CDR1 GTSNPN and CDR2 SVGIG (reference sequence). The CDR3 covers 11 residues. In DNA form, the CDR3 reads TGTGCCTGGAGTGTTGGGACAGGAGTTCTCTTC. Its protein is CAWSVGTGVLF.

In DNA form, the CDR3 reads TGCGCCAGCAGTGAGGTCAGGGGCAAGGATGGCTACACCTTC. It encodes CASSEVRGKDGYTF. V gene TRBV10-2 combines with J gene TRBJ1-2; possibly TRBD1 for D (6 bases). Germline V gene lookup returns CDR1 WSHSY and CDR2 SAAADI. Between the trimmed V and J ends, which lost 2 bases and 6 bases, there was a span of 13 bases. The CDR3 extends over 14 amino acids.

This chain links TRBV13 with TRBJ2-7, with D maybe TRBD1 (5 bases). This CDR3 region has 13 residues. V was clipped by 5 bases and J by 6 bases, with 14 bases between them. From germline, CDR1 is PRHDT and CDR2 FYEKMQ (reference sequence). The CDR3 here is CASSPPVGVEQYF. CDR3 sequence (DNA): TGTGCCAGCAGCCCACCTGTAGGGGTCGAGCAGTACTTC. Filled out from reference TRBV13 and TRBJ2-7, the complete variable domain reads AAGVIQSPRHLIKEKRETATLKCYPIPRHDTVYWYQQGPGQDPQFLISFYEKMQSDKGSIPDRFSAQQFSDYHSELNMSSLELGDSALYFCASSPPVGVEQYFGPGTRLTVT.

The chain recombines TRBV13 with TRBJ1-6; 8 positions match TRBD1. CDR1 is PRHDT, CDR2 FYEKMQ, per germline (reference sequence). The V and J ends lost 6 bases and 5 bases, in that order; junction bases with no gene match: 6. This CDR3 has 15 amino acids. CDR3: CASRVRTGNNSPLHF. As DNA, the CDR3 is TGTGCCAGCAGGGTACGGACAGGGAATAATTCACCCCTCCACTTT.

This clone was found a few times. DNA of the CDR3: TGCAGCGTTGAATGGCCGGGGACCTACGAGCAGTACTTC. The encoded protein is CSVEWPGTYEQYF. The V gene is TRBV29-1, the J gene TRBJ2-7; tentatively, D is TRBD2 (5 bases). Trimming took 2 bases from V and 2 from J, leaving 10 bases between them. The CDR3 has 13 amino acids. Looked up from germline, CDR1 is SQVTM and CDR2 is ANQGSEA.

This clone was detected a few times. V and J are TRBV30 and TRBJ1-2; D might be TRBD1 (6 bases). Germline V gives CDR1 GTSNPN, CDR2 SVGIG (reference sequence). The CDR3 extends over 14 amino acids. Trimming took off 2 bases at V and 4 bases at J, with 14 bases between the two ends. The CDR3 coding sequence is TGTGCCTGGAGTCCCCTGGGGGGCGGCTATGGCTACACCTTC. It codes for CAWSPLGGGYGYTF.

A few counts support this clone. This chain uses TRBV30 with TRBJ2-1; 9 nucleotides agree with TRBD2. The V gene end was trimmed by 5 bases and the J gene end by 10 bases; junction bases not matched to a gene: 3. The CDR3 consists of 11 residues. Germline V gene lookup returns CDR1 GTSNPN and CDR2 SVGIG (reference sequence). The CDR3 region is CAWGSGGEQFF. In DNA, the CDR3 is TGTGCCTGGGGTAGCGGGGGAGAGCAGTTCTTC.

The chain combines TRBV5-1 with TRBJ2-7, with a weak D call TRBD1 (6 bases). CDR1 is SGHRS and CDR2 is YFSETQ in the germline V gene. Deletions cut 4 bases from V and 8 bases from J, with 22 bases between. This CDR3 has 15 residues. The CDR3: CASSPDRVLTLQQYF. The CDR3 region has the DNA TGCGCCAGCAGCCCGGACAGAGTCCTAACTCTCCAGCAGTACTTC.

This rearrangement joins TRBV30 to TRBJ1-1; TRBD1 matches 7 bases. Trimming removed 6 bases from V and 1 base from J; junction bases left unmatched: 5. The CDR3 covers 13 residues. In germline, CDR1 is GTSNPN, CDR2 SVGIG (reference sequence). The CDR3 coding sequence is TGTGCCTGTACAGACAGGGCGAACACTGAAGCTTTCTTT. The encoded protein is CACTDRANTEAFF. Complete variable domain (other parts from reference TRBV30 and TRBJ1-1): SQTIHQWPATLVQPVGSPLSLECTVEGTSNPNLYWYRQAAGRGLQLLFYSVGIGQISSEVPQNLSASRPQDRQFILSSKKLLLSDSGFYLCACTDRANTEAFFGQGTRLTVV.

This chain connects TRBV11-2 to TRBJ2-4, with D tentatively TRBD1 (5 bases). Germline CDR1 and CDR2: SGHAT and FQNNGV. V was pared by 1 base and J by 6 bases, with 10 bases between. CDR3 length: 14 residues. The CDR3, as DNA: TGTGCCAGCAGCTTAGCGGCAGGGATAAACATTCAGTACTTC. It encodes CASSLAAGINIQYF. Full variable domain (missing parts from reference TRBV11-2 and TRBJ2-4): EAGVAQSPRYKIIEKRQSVAFWCNPISGHATLYWYQQILGQGPKLLIQFQNNGVVDDSQLPKDRFSAERLKGVDSTLKIQPAKLEDSAVYLCASSLAAGINIQYFGAGTRLSVL.

The gene calls are TRBV6-6 and TRBJ1-6; D remains ambiguous. V lost 6 bases and J 8 bases, leaving 5 bases between the germline ends. This CDR3 is 11 amino acids long. Germline V gives CDR1 MNHNY, CDR2 SVGAGI (reference sequence). The CDR3 sequence: CASSDDSPLHF. The CDR3 coding sequence is TGTGCCAGCAGCGATGATTCACCCCTCCACTTT.

The V call is TRBV4-2, the J call TRBJ1-2; TRBD1 might be the D (6 bases). The CDR3 contains 18 residues. Trimming pared 0 bases from V and 3 bases from J, leaving 20 bases between. Germline V gene data show CDR1 as LGHNA and CDR2 as YNFKEQ. CDR3 coding DNA: TGTGCCAGCAGCCAAGAGTGGAGCGAACAGGGATGGGACTATGGCTACACCTTC. It encodes CASSQEWSEQGWDYGYTF.

The rearrangement uses TRBV9 and TRBJ1-1; tentative D call: TRBD1 (5 bases). This CDR3 is 13 amino acids long. Germline-derived CDR1 and CDR2 are SGDLS and YYNGEE. V was cut by 4 bases and J by 5 bases, with 12 bases left in between. DNA for the CDR3: TGTGCCAGCAGCCCTTGGGACGGAACTGAAGCTTTCTTT. Its protein product is CASSPWDGTEAFF.

V usage is TRBV5-4 and J usage is TRBJ1-1; no definite D call. The CDR3 is made up of 12 amino acids. V lost 0 bases to trimming and J lost 7 bases, with 7 bases between them. Germline assignment: CDR1 SGHNT and CDR2 YYREEE (reference sequence). The CDR3: CASSLGPGEAFF. Written as DNA, the CDR3 is TGTGCCAGCAGCTTGGGACCAGGTGAAGCTTTCTTT. Full variable domain (outside the CDR3, taken from reference TRBV5-4 and TRBJ1-1): ETGVTQSPTHLIKTRGQQVTLRCSSQSGHNTVSWYQQALGQGPQFIFQYYREEENGRGNFPPRFSGLQFPNYSSELNVNALELDDSALYLCASSLGPGEAFFGQGTRLTVV.

The rearrangement links TRBV4-2 to TRBJ2-4; D is perhaps TRBD2 (6 bases). This CDR3 comprises 20 residues. Germline CDR1 is LGHNA and CDR2 is YNFKEQ. V was clipped by 0 bases and J by 1 base, with 22 bases between them. The chain's CDR3 is CASSQDIGWRRGLAKNIQYF. The CDR3 DNA sequence: TGTGCCAGCAGCCAAGATATTGGGTGGCGACGGGGGTTGGCCAAAAACATTCAGTACTTC.